The 25 T cell receptor beta chains below all came from one sample that was sequenced in a study of blood T cell repertoires in COVID-19. Measured with immunoSEQ multiplex PCR; TCRdb has only the in-frame clones, and not every one. The table lists 150,000 or so clones, about 87% of them singletons. Sequencing input: peripheral blood. These receptors were collected from a man in his fifties or sixties with acute or convalescent COVID-19.

The chain uses TRBV6-1 and TRBJ1-6, with 8 bases identical to TRBD1. In germline, CDR1 is MNHNS, CDR2 SASEGT. This CDR3 contains 14 residues. Trimming at V came to 2 bases and at J to 10 bases, leaving 4 bases not matched to a gene. The CDR3 DNA reads TGTGCCAGCAGTGAAAGACAGGGGCGATCACCCCTCCACTTT. Translated, it gives CASSERQGRSPLHF.

This chain uses TRBV7-8 with TRBJ2-4; weak D call: TRBD1 (6 bases). The germline V gene encodes CDR1 SGHVS and CDR2 FQNEAQ. The CDR3 consists of 15 residues. Trimming removed 5 bases at V and 5 bases at J, with 16 bases between. This chain's CDR3 is CASSAHRAGENIQYF. The CDR3 DNA sequence: TGTGCCAGCAGCGCACACAGGGCCGGCGAAAACATTCAGTACTTC.

This chain links TRBV11-3 with TRBJ2-7; TRBD2 is a possible D gene (6 bases). This CDR3 is 12 amino acids long. V was pared by 6 bases and J by 7 bases, with 13 bases between. Germline loops: CDR1 SGHNT, CDR2 YENEEA. CDR3 in amino acids: CASSRGTGEQYF. The CDR3 DNA reads TGTGCCAGCAGTCGGGGGACGGGGGAGCAGTACTTC.

The chain combines TRBV27 with TRBJ1-3; D gene unclear. With 0 bases removed from V and 4 bases from J, the gap between germline ends came to 4 bases. CDR1 is MNHEY and CDR2 is SMNVEV in the germline V gene (reference sequence). The CDR3 spans 13 residues. The CDR3 is CASSLSRGNTIYF. The CDR3, as DNA: TGTGCCAGCAGTTTATCGAGGGGAAACACCATATATTTT.

This clone was picked up many times. V gene TRBV5-1 combines with J gene TRBJ2-7, with 7 nucleotides matching TRBD1. The germline V gene encodes CDR1 SGHRS and CDR2 YFSETQ. The CDR3 covers 16 residues. V was clipped by 2 bases and J by 2 bases; unmatched bases: 10. CDR3 residues: CASSLSPTGATYEQYF. CDR3 nucleotide sequence: TGCGCCAGCAGCTTATCCCCAACAGGGGCAACCTACGAGCAGTACTTC. Combining the CDR3 with reference TRBV5-1 and TRBJ2-7 gives the whole variable domain KAGVTQTPRYLIKTRGQQVTLSCSPISGHRSVSWYQQTPGQGLQFLFEYFSETQRNKGNFPGRFSGRQFSNSRSEMNVSTLELGDSALYLCASSLSPTGATYEQYFGPGTRLTVT.

This chain connects TRBV3-1 (or the pseudogene TRBV3-2) to TRBJ2-1; D might be TRBD1 (6 bases). V dropped 6 bases and J dropped 0 bases, with 12 bases sitting between them. Germline CDR1 and CDR2: LGHDT and YNNKEL (reference sequence). The CDR3 spans 15 residues. CDR3 protein: CASRRRQASYNEQFF. The CDR3 nucleotides are TGTGCCAGCAGGAGGAGACAGGCCTCCTACAATGAGCAGTTCTTC.

The chain links TRBV2 to TRBJ2-7; TRBD1 matches at 7 bases. Germline loops: CDR1 SNHLY, CDR2 FYNNEI. CDR3 length: 16 residues. The V gene end was trimmed by 4 bases and the J gene end by 1 base; junction bases not matched to a gene: 10. The CDR3 is CASSGDRDRNSYEQYF. CDR3 coding DNA: TGTGCCAGCAGTGGAGACAGGGACCGAAATTCCTACGAGCAGTACTTC.

The chain carries TRBV19 and TRBJ1-5; D possibly corresponds to TRBD1 (5 bases). With 1 base removed from V and 1 base from J, the gap between germline ends came to 14 bases. From germline, CDR1 is LNHDA and CDR2 SQIVND (reference sequence). The CDR3 is 17 residues long. CDR3 DNA: TGTGCCAGTAGTATAGGACAGCCCCTTTCGAGCAATCAGCCCCAGCATTTT. This sequence encodes CASSIGQPLSSNQPQHF.

V gene TRBV10-2 combines with J gene TRBJ2-1; 12 bases align to TRBD2. The CDR3 is made up of 15 amino acids. CDR1 and CDR2 from the germline V gene are WSHSY and SAAADI. J gave up 4 bases and V 8 bases, and 6 bases lay outside the gene matches. The CDR3 nucleotides are TGCGCCAGCCGGCCTAGCGGGGGGGCATACAATGAGCAGTTCTTC. Protein sequence: CASRPSGGAYNEQFF.

The J gene is TRBJ2-7, the V gene TRBV6-5; 10 bases are shared with TRBD1. The ends lost 6 bases at V and 4 bases at J; junction bases unmatched: 9. The CDR3 extends over 15 amino acids. Germline V gene data show CDR1 as MNHEY and CDR2 as SVGAGI. In nucleotides, the CDR3 is TGTGCCAGCAGAATGGGTTGGACAGGGGGTTACGAGCAGTACTTC. Translating it yields CASRMGWTGGYEQYF.

The chain couples TRBV23-1 to TRBJ2-3; TRBD2 matches at 10 bases. TRBV23-1 is annotated as an ORF whose role is uncertain. This CDR3 comprises 16 residues. Trimming at V came to 4 bases and at J to 2 bases, leaving 6 bases not matched to a gene. The CDR3 loop reads CASSPRTSGHTDTQYF. The CDR3 nucleotides are TGCGCCAGCAGTCCGAGGACTAGCGGACACACAGATACGCAGTATTTT.

The rearrangement links TRBV7-2 to TRBJ2-7, with unresolved D. This CDR3 is 13 amino acids long. V lost 2 bases and J 4 bases, leaving 9 bases between the germline ends. CDR1 SGHTA and CDR2 FQGNSA come from the germline V gene. The CDR3, as DNA: TGTGCCAGCAGCTTAAGTATTCGGTACGAGCAGTACTTC. It codes for CASSLSIRYEQYF.

The chain employs TRBV19 and TRBJ2-2; TRBD1 agrees at 9 bases. Germline CDR1 LNHDA, CDR2 SQIVND (reference sequence). The V and J ends lost 5 bases and 1 base, in that order; junction bases with no gene match: 5. There are 16 residues in the CDR3. In nucleotides, the CDR3 is TGTGCCAGTAGTGTTCCGGGACAGGGGAACACCGGGGAGCTGTTTTTT. Amino acid sequence: CASSVPGQGNTGELFF.

This chain connects TRBV24-1 to TRBJ2-5; 9 bases align to TRBD1. Unmatched junction bases numbered 8, after V lost 7 bases and J lost 3 bases. Germline lookup yields CDR1 KGHDR and CDR2 SFDVKD. The CDR3 extends over 15 amino acids. The CDR3 here is CATSSAGQGKETQYF. For the CDR3, the DNA is TGTGCCACCAGCTCGGCGGGACAGGGAAAAGAGACCCAGTACTTC.

CDR3 coding DNA: TGTGCTAGTGGTTTGGGGGACAGGTCGTTGGGGTACTTC. Translating it yields CASGLGDRSLGYF. The chain joins TRBV12-5 to TRBJ2-7; the match to TRBD1 covers 8 bases. The CDR3 is 13 amino acids. V shed 1 base, J shed 12 bases, and the junction held 8 bases outside the gene matches. In germline, CDR1 is LGHNT, CDR2 FRNRAP.

J is TRBJ2-6 and V is TRBV5-4; 9 bases fit TRBD1. Germline-derived CDR1 and CDR2 are SGHNT and YYREEE (reference sequence). The CDR3 loop spans 18 amino acids. With V trimmed by 3 bases and J by 0 bases, 7 bases remained unmatched. CDR3 protein: CASSSRRQGGSGANVLTF. Here the CDR3 DNA reads TGTGCCAGCAGCTCCCGGAGACAGGGGGGCTCTGGGGCCAACGTCCTGACTTTC.

V gene TRBV27 combines with J gene TRBJ1-1, with 7 bases identical to TRBD1. Germline V gene sequence: CDR1 MNHEY, CDR2 SMNVEV (reference sequence). V lost 8 bases, J lost 5 bases, and 11 bases stayed unmatched. This CDR3 contains 14 residues. The CDR3 sequence: CASAPLRDRTEAFF. For the CDR3, the DNA is TGTGCCAGCGCCCCACTCCGGGACAGAACTGAAGCTTTCTTT.

As regards this clone: The identical CDR3 is also encoded by other nucleotide sequences in the sample. The CDR3 nucleotides read TGCAGTGCTAGCGAGGAAGAGACCCAGTACTTC. Amino acids: CSASEEETQYF. The chain has TRBV20-1 and TRBJ2-5, with no clear D. The CDR3 contains 11 residues. Germline-derived CDR1 and CDR2 are DFQATT and SNEGSKA (reference sequence). V lost 3 bases and J 3 bases, leaving 5 bases between the germline ends.

V and J are TRBV30 and TRBJ1-4, with 8 nucleotides matching TRBD1. Germline V gene data show CDR1 as GTSNPN and CDR2 as SVGIG (reference sequence). This CDR3 is built from 15 residues. The junction had 12 bases not matched to a gene; V was cut back by 5 bases and J by 7 bases. The CDR3 reads CAWAGTGQVFEKLFF. DNA for the CDR3: TGTGCCTGGGCAGGCACGGGACAGGTCTTTGAAAAACTGTTTTTT.

The V gene is TRBV7-9, the J gene TRBJ1-5; possibly TRBD1 for D (6 bases). Trimming stripped 6 bases from V and 3 bases from J, with 12 bases between. This CDR3 region has 14 residues. Germline V gene sequence: CDR1 SEHNR, CDR2 FQNEAQ (reference sequence). CDR3 region: CASSVTGFNQPQHF. The CDR3 nucleotides are TGTGCCAGCAGTGTTACAGGGTTCAATCAGCCCCAGCATTTT.

The chain employs TRBV3-1 (or the pseudogene TRBV3-2) and TRBJ1-5; TRBD1 might be the D (6 bases). Deletions cut 5 bases from V and 6 bases from J, with 14 bases between. Looked up from germline, CDR1 is LGHDT and CDR2 is YNNKEL (reference sequence). The CDR3 consists of 14 residues. Written as DNA, the CDR3 is TGTGCCAGCAGCGCGGCGCCAGGGGCTCAGCCCCAGCATTTT. Residues: CASSAAPGAQPQHF.

This sequence joins TRBV6-1 and TRBJ2-3, with 12 bases that match TRBD2. CDR3 length: 16 residues. V trimming: 2 bases; J trimming: 8 bases; junction bases outside the gene matches: 8. CDR1 and CDR2 (germline): MNHNS, SASEGT. In DNA, the CDR3 is TGTGCCAGCAGTGAATTCTCGCTAGCGGGAGGGTCTACGCAGTATTTT. This encodes CASSEFSLAGGSTQYF.

As regards this clone: The sample holds other DNA sequences that translate to the same CDR3. The genes are TRBV5-5 and TRBJ2-5; TRBD1 is a possible D gene (5 bases). The CDR3 is 13 amino acids. Per germline, CDR1 SGHKS and CDR2 YYEKEE (reference sequence). V gave up 7 bases and J gave up 2 bases, with 12 bases separating them. CDR3 sequence: CASLGADQETQYF. In DNA, the CDR3 is TGTGCCAGCCTTGGGGCAGATCAAGAGACCCAGTACTTC.

The rearrangement joins TRBV7-2 to TRBJ2-5; 12 bases map to TRBD2. Germline V gene data show CDR1 as SGHTA and CDR2 as FQGNSA. The CDR3 loop spans 17 amino acids. V lost 5 bases, J lost 7 bases, and 14 bases stayed unmatched. The CDR3 loop reads CASSPRPTSGSGGTQYF. CDR3 DNA: TGTGCCAGCAGCCCCCGCCCGACTAGCGGGAGCGGTGGGACCCAGTACTTC.

V usage is TRBV29-1 and J usage is TRBJ1-1; D is unclear. This CDR3 region has 13 residues. Trimming cost V 5 bases and J 4 bases, with 14 bases left between them. CDR1 SQVTM and CDR2 ANQGSEA come from the germline V gene. In DNA form, the CDR3 reads TGCAGCGTTCCGAGGGAGAGTGGCACTGAAGCTTTCTTT. Translated: CSVPRESGTEAFF.